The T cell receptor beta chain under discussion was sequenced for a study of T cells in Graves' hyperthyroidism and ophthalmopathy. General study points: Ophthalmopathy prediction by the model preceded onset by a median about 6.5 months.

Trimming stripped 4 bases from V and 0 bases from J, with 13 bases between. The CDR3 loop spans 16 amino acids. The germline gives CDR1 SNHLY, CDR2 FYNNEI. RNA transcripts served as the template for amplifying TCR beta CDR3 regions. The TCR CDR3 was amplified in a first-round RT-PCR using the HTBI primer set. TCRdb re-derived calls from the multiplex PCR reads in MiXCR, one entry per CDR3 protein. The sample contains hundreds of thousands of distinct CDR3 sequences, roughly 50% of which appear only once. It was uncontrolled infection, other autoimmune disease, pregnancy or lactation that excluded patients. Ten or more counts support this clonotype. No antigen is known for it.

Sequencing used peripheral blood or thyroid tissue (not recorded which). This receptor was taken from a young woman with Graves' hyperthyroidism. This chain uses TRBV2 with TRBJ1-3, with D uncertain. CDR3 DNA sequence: TGTGCCAGCAGTGTTTGGAACCTGGACTCTGGAAACACCATATATTTT. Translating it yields CASSVWNLDSGNTIYF.